These 23 T cell receptor beta chains were sequenced from one sample in a study of T cells in Graves' hyperthyroidism and ophthalmopathy. There were TCR beta CDR3 regions amplified from RNA transcripts. The HTBI primer set served for first-round RT-PCR of the TCR CDR3. TCRdb redid the calling of the multiplex PCR reads with MiXCR, one entry per CDR3 protein. Of nearly 600,000 distinct CDR3 sequences listed, approximately 13% are singletons. Input material: blood. These receptors were taken from a woman in her 30s with Graves' hyperthyroidism that later progressed to Graves' ophthalmopathy.

This clonotype showed up many times. The rearrangement uses TRBV2 and TRBJ2-5; D may be TRBD1 (5 bases). Trimming stripped 3 bases from V and 2 bases from J, with 7 bases between. This CDR3 has 13 amino acids. Germline CDR1 is SNHLY and CDR2 is FYNNEI. CDR3 loop: CASSEGQQETQYF. The CDR3 nucleotides are TGTGCCAGCAGTGAGGGGCAGCAAGAGACCCAGTACTTC.

This clonotype was observed at least ten times. This sequence joins TRBV27 and TRBJ1-5, with a weak D call TRBD1 (5 bases). Trimming cost V 3 bases and J 7 bases, with 16 bases left between them. Germline V lookup: CDR1 MNHEY, CDR2 SMNVEV (reference sequence). This CDR3 region has 15 residues. CDR3 sequence (DNA): TGTGCCAGCAGTTTCGGCGGAGGGGTCGGCCAGCCCCAGCATTTT. Its protein is CASSFGGGVGQPQHF.

This clonotype was seen ten or more times. J is TRBJ2-5 and V is TRBV6-1, with 9 bases identical to TRBD2. CDR1 MNHNS and CDR2 SASEGT come from the germline V gene. V shed 7 bases and J 0 bases; nucleotides not matched to a gene: 6. The CDR3 totals 15 residues. The CDR3 loop reads CASTILAGYQETQYF. In DNA form, the CDR3 reads TGTGCCAGCACGATCCTAGCGGGGTACCAAGAGACCCAGTACTTC.

This chain joins TRBV10-3 and TRBJ1-5; no clear D. This CDR3 has 14 residues. In germline, CDR1 is ENHRY, CDR2 SYGVKD. V was clipped by 3 bases and J by 1 base, with 7 bases between them. The CDR3 here is CAISDLGSNQPQHF. The CDR3 DNA follows: TGTGCCATCAGTGATTTGGGGAGCAATCAGCCCCAGCATTTT.

In its sample, this clonotype was seen a few times. This may come from a read error, since a much larger clone is one base off. The chain recombines TRBV7-2 with TRBJ2-5; D unclear. The CDR3 spans 13 residues. Germline values: CDR1 SGHTA, CDR2 FQGNSA. CDR3 DNA sequence: TGTGCCGGCAGCGTAGGGTCTGGGGAGACCCAGTACTTC. Its protein is CAGSVGSGETQYF.

This clonotype occurred a few times. The rearrangement joins TRBV7-9 to TRBJ2-7; 8 bases map to TRBD2. V shed 5 bases and J 1 base; nucleotides not matched to a gene: 7. Germline V CDR1 and CDR2: SEHNR, FQNEAQ (reference sequence). The CDR3 is 15 amino acids. The CDR3 loop is CASSRGLAYSYEQYF. The CDR3 coding sequence is TGTGCCAGCAGCCGTGGACTAGCATATTCCTACGAGCAGTACTTC.

This clonotype showed up many times. The V gene is TRBV20-1, the J gene TRBJ2-2; 12 bases map to TRBD2. The CDR3 loop spans 16 amino acids. Germline V gene data show CDR1 as DFQATT and CDR2 as SNEGSKA (reference sequence). V was pared by 1 base and J by 9 bases, with 9 bases of the junction left unmatched. The CDR3 nucleotides read TGCAGTGCTAGAGTTCCTAGCGGGAGGGCCATACGGGAGCTGTTTTTT. Amino acid sequence: CSARVPSGRAIRELFF.

As regards this clonotype: A much larger clone lies a single base off, so this may be a read error. For the CDR3, the DNA is TGCGCCAGCAGCGAGGACAGGAATCAGCCCCAGCCTTTT. Its translation: CASSEDRNQPQPF. V gene TRBV5-1 combines with J gene TRBJ1-5; 7 nucleotides line up with TRBD1. Germline-derived CDR1 and CDR2 are SGHRS and YFSETQ. CDR3 size: 13 residues.

This clonotype was detected many times. The V gene is TRBV9, the J gene TRBJ1-4; no clear D gene. Deletions cut 2 bases from V and 8 bases from J, with 13 bases between. The CDR3 consists of 14 residues. Germline CDR1 SGDLS, CDR2 YYNGEE. The chain's CDR3 is CASSVAWEKEKLFF. CDR3 DNA sequence: TGTGCCAGCAGCGTTGCCTGGGAAAAGGAAAAACTGTTTTTT.

This clonotype was detected many times. For the CDR3, the DNA is TGCGCCAGCAGCCAAGAGCCTCCGGCTGCTCGTGCCTATAATTCACCCCTCCACTTT. Its protein is CASSQEPPAARAYNSPLHF. The rearrangement links TRBV4-3 to TRBJ1-6; D remains ambiguous. The CDR3 contains 19 residues. Germline V gene lookup returns CDR1 LGHNA and CDR2 YSLEER. The V end lost 0 bases, the J end lost 2 bases, and 17 bases lay between the germline ends.

As to this clonotype: The junction and the germline gene differ at one end; a read error may be behind it. The chain combines TRBV15 with TRBJ2-1, with TRBD2 matching 10 bases. The CDR3 contains 16 residues. Germline V gene lookup returns CDR1 LNHNV and CDR2 YYDKDF (reference sequence). The CDR3 DNA reads as TGTGCCACCAGCGAGAGACTAGCGGGTGCCTACAATAAGCAGTTCTTC. Translating it yields CATSERLAGAYNKQFF.

This clonotype was counted many times. V gene TRBV6-1 combines with J gene TRBJ2-7; 11 bases map to TRBD2. The germline V gene has CDR1 MNHNS and CDR2 SASEGT. The trim removed 1 base at V and 3 bases at J, leaving 5 bases unmatched. The CDR3 is made up of 16 amino acids. The CDR3 nucleotides are TGTGCCAGCAGTGAAGGAAGACTAGCGGGGTTCTACGAGCAGTACTTC. Translation: CASSEGRLAGFYEQYF.

This clonotype was observed once. A read error may be the cause here, since a much bigger clone is one base away. This rearrangement joins TRBV15 to TRBJ2-1; TRBD2 might be the D (5 bases). The CDR3 sequence is 16 residues long. Germline CDR1 reads LNHNV; CDR2 reads YYDKDF (reference sequence). Trimming shortened V by 4 bases and J by 5 bases, and 18 bases separated the two germline ends. CDR3 sequence (DNA): TGTGCCACCAGCAAGGTGAGGGATAGCCCCAACAATGAGCAGTTCTTC. Translated: CATSKVRDSPNNEQFF.

The chain recombines TRBV29-1 with TRBJ1-5; the D gene is possibly TRBD1 (5 bases). The V end lost 5 bases, the J end lost 2 bases, and 13 bases lay between the germline ends. Germline V gene data show CDR1 as SQVTM and CDR2 as ANQGSEA. This CDR3 spans 14 amino acids. The CDR3: CSVLSGGGNQPQHF. Written as DNA, the CDR3 is TGCAGCGTTTTATCCGGGGGGGGCAATCAGCCCCAGCATTTT.

This clonotype was seen repeatedly, ten times or more. The rearrangement links TRBV28 to TRBJ1-4, with unresolved D. The CDR3 loop spans 14 amino acids. Trimming took 11 bases from V and 0 from J, leaving 13 bases between them. The V gene's germline CDR1 is MDHEN and CDR2 SYDVKM. The CDR3 loop is CASKVGTTNEKLFF. DNA of the CDR3: TGTGCCTCTAAGGTGGGCACAACTAATGAAAAACTGTTTTTT. The full variable domain, its missing parts supplied by reference TRBV28 and TRBJ1-4, is DVKVTQSSRYLVKRTGEKVFLECVQDMDHENMFWYRQDPGLGLRLIYFSYDVKMKEKGDIPEGYSVSREKKERFSLILESASTNQTSMYLCASKVGTTNEKLFFGSGTQLSVL.

This clonotype was seen more than once but under ten times. The V gene is TRBV5-4, the J gene TRBJ2-7; tentative D call: TRBD1 (5 bases). CDR3 size: 15 residues. The germline V and J ends were trimmed by 0 bases and 1 base, with 11 bases remaining between them. The germline V gene encodes CDR1 SGHNT and CDR2 YYREEE (reference sequence). The CDR3 DNA follows: TGTGCCAGCAGCTTGGAGAAAAGGGGTTCCTACGAGCAGTACTTC. The encoded protein is CASSLEKRGSYEQYF. Together with reference TRBV5-4 and TRBJ2-7, the CDR3 gives the full variable domain: ETGVTQSPTHLIKTRGQQVTLRCSSQSGHNTVSWYQQALGQGPQFIFQYYREEENGRGNFPPRFSGLQFPNYSSELNVNALELDDSALYLCASSLEKRGSYEQYFGPGTRLTVT.

About this clonotype: Here the CDR3 omits its conserved ending phenylalanine or tryptophan, so a read error is the likely source. As DNA, the CDR3 is TGCAGCGTTGGCCCCGGGACACTCCTAAACACTGAAGCTTTCCTT. As protein: CSVGPGTLLNTEAFL. This sequence joins TRBV29-1 and TRBJ1-1, with D tentatively TRBD1 (6 bases). The germline gives CDR1 SQVTM, CDR2 ANQGSEA. The germline V and J ends were trimmed by 4 bases and 2 bases, with 17 bases remaining between them. This CDR3 spans 15 amino acids.

This chain uses TRBV18 with TRBJ1-3; 7 bases match TRBD1. CDR3 length: 17 residues. The ends lost 4 bases at V and 0 bases at J; junction bases unmatched: 9. Germline V gene data show CDR1 as KGHSH and CDR2 as LQKENI. Written as DNA, the CDR3 is TGTGCCAGCTCACTGTCGACAGGGCCGGACTCTGGAAACACCATATATTTT. As protein: CASSLSTGPDSGNTIYF.

To note about this clonotype: Since a much larger clone is just one base distant, this may be a read error. This chain uses TRBV30 with TRBJ1-2, with D hard to call. In germline, CDR1 is GTSNPN, CDR2 SVGIG (reference sequence). The CDR3 is 14 amino acids. CDR3 protein: CAWSAGRILYVYTF. In DNA, the CDR3 is TGTGCCTGGAGTGCCGGACGGATTTTATATGTCTACACCTTC.

This rearrangement joins TRBV7-9 to TRBJ1-1; D is uncertain. CDR1 SEHNR and CDR2 FQNEAQ come from the germline V gene (reference sequence). V was trimmed by 2 bases and J by 3 bases, leaving 28 bases between them. This CDR3 is built from 20 residues. The CDR3 bases are TGTGCCAGCAGCTTACCCCCAGAGGCGGCTCACCATTACTCGGACACTGAAGCTTTCTTT. Protein sequence: CASSLPPEAAHHYSDTEAFF.

This clonotype was detected ten times or more. The chain couples TRBV25-1 to TRBJ1-1; no reliable D call. The V gene lost 2 bases and the J gene lost 1 base, with 11 bases spanning the gap. Germline V gene lookup returns CDR1 MGHDK and CDR2 SYGVNS. The CDR3 loop spans 15 amino acids. The CDR3 sequence: CASSELAGGNTEAFF. DNA of the CDR3: TGTGCCAGCAGTGAACTCGCCGGAGGGAACACTGAAGCTTTCTTT.

This clonotype showed up just a few times. The rearrangement uses TRBV7-2 and TRBJ1-1; tentative D call: TRBD1 (5 bases). This CDR3 has 12 amino acids. V shed 9 bases and J shed 10 bases, with 18 bases lying between them. The germline CDR1 and CDR2 sequences are SGHTA and FQGNSA. In DNA, the CDR3 is TGTGCCAGTAACATTTTTACAGGTACAGCTTTCTTT. As protein: CASNIFTGTAFF.

The sample holds many counts of this clonotype. The chain employs TRBV10-3 and TRBJ2-3, with D tentatively TRBD1 or TRBD2 (6 bases each). Germline V CDR1 and CDR2: ENHRY, SYGVKD. V lost 6 bases to trimming and J lost 5 bases, with 18 bases between them. The CDR3 is 15 amino acids. For the CDR3, the DNA is TGTGCCATCAGACCCCAAGGGGGGCGAGGAGATACGCAGTATTTT. Protein: CAIRPQGGRGDTQYF.